This T cell receptor beta chain was documented in a study of blood T cell repertoires in COVID-19. The wider study: The cDNA or gDNA used as material had been derived from T cells, B-cell-depleted T cells, or PBMCs.

Germline CDR1 is MGHRA and CDR2 is YSYEKL. V lost 2 bases, J lost 4 bases, and 23 bases lay in between. The CDR3 covers 18 residues. Sequenced by immunoSEQ multiplex PCR; TCRdb stores in-frame clones only, minus some. The data contain approximately 180,000 clones, around 90% of them singletons. The TCR sequence derives from a woman in her forties or fifties with acute or convalescent COVID-19. This chain uses TRBV4-1 with TRBJ1-1; D possibly corresponds to TRBD1 (6 bases). The specimen sequenced was peripheral blood. In DNA form, the CDR3 reads TGCGCCAGCAGCCAAAGTATTGTAAGGGGGTCGCTCTCCACTGAAGCTTTCTTT. Amino acid sequence: CASSQSIVRGSLSTEAFF.